The text below deals with one T cell receptor beta chain. This entry comes from a study of blood T cell repertoires in COVID-19. Study context: COVID-19 samples collected from the United States, Italy and Spain covered acute and convalescent phases. From T cells, B-cell-depleted T cells, or PBMCs came the material, which was cDNA or gDNA.

Authors' analysis steps: Researchers report that nucleated cell counts were estimated from reference gene primer amplification. The data were produced by immunoSEQ multiplex PCR, yet TCRdb's version contains in-frame clones alone and is incomplete. V, J and clone size were drawn from that table, and D and trimming were deduced from the DNA. Among some 58,000 clones listed, about nine tenths were seen once. V lost 0 bases and J lost 1, with 7 bases in between. There are 15 residues in the CDR3. CDR1 and CDR2 from the germline V gene are LGHNA and YNFKEQ. This receptor was identified in a man between 40 and 49 years old with acute or convalescent COVID-19. The sample taken for sequencing was peripheral blood. V and J are TRBV4-2 and TRBJ2-1; tentative D call: TRBD2 (5 bases). The CDR3 DNA reads TGTGCCAGCAGCCAAGATAGGACTTCCTACAATGAGCAGTTCTTC. Amino acid sequence: CASSQDRTSYNEQFF.